The rows below give T cell receptor beta chains drawn from one sample of a study of blood T cell repertoires in COVID-19. Using immunoSEQ multiplex PCR, the repertoire was profiled, and TCRdb retains in-frame clones only, with some absent. The sample has 180,000 or so clones; roughly four fifths are singletons. Sequenced material: PBMCs or T cells enriched from blood (not recorded which). The receptors come from a middle-aged man who had recovered from COVID-19. Each CDR3 is given without its conserved first and last residue.

j_call: TRBJ2-2
v_call: TRBV3-1/TRBV3-2
cdr3_length: 12
cdr3_aa: ASSRGGGTGELF

j_call: TRBJ1-2
v_call: TRBV2
cdr3_length: 12
cdr3_aa: ASSDTTANYGYT

j_call: TRBJ1-5
v_call: TRBV2
cdr3_length: 12
cdr3_aa: ASSRVYSNQPQH

j_call: TRBJ2-7
v_call: TRBV7-2
cdr3_length: 12
cdr3_aa: ASSPNAGAYEQY

j_call: TRBJ1-2
v_call: TRBV10-3
cdr3_length: 9
cdr3_aa: AIRLSYGYT

j_call: TRBJ1-2
v_call: TRBV7-2
cdr3_length: 13
cdr3_aa: ASSLLPGVDYGYT

j_call: TRBJ2-7
v_call: TRBV5-1
cdr3_length: 12
cdr3_aa: ASSLDGGAYEQY

j_call: TRBJ2-1
v_call: TRBV5-4
cdr3_length: 13
cdr3_aa: ASRLDTQPSNEQF

j_call: TRBJ1-5
v_call: TRBV6-2/TRBV6-3
cdr3_length: 13
cdr3_aa: ASSHRGVSNQPQH

j_call: TRBJ2-7
v_call: TRBV19
cdr3_length: 13
cdr3_aa: ASSVPGTGAYEQY

j_call: TRBJ1-1
v_call: TRBV2
cdr3_length: 12
cdr3_aa: ARSGGRANTEAF

j_call: TRBJ1-2
v_call: TRBV19
cdr3_length: 14
cdr3_aa: ASSRGRRTGTDGYT

j_call: TRBJ1-5
v_call: TRBV6-5
cdr3_length: 11
cdr3_aa: ASNRGLGQPQH

j_call: TRBJ2-3
v_call: TRBV2
cdr3_length: 12
cdr3_aa: ASGAASGTDTQY

j_call: TRBJ2-1
v_call: TRBV30
cdr3_length: 17
cdr3_aa: AWNDGQVFSPYTYNEQF

j_call: TRBJ1-5
v_call: TRBV7-9
cdr3_length: 14
cdr3_aa: ASSLPPGQDDQPQH

j_call: TRBJ1-2
v_call: TRBV5-1
cdr3_length: 15
cdr3_aa: ASSLVLRGKGNYGYT

j_call: TRBJ2-7
v_call: TRBV6-5
cdr3_length: 14
cdr3_aa: ASSYRTGHSSYEQY